One and the same sample provided the 6 T cell receptor beta chains below, sequenced in a study of breast tumors, draining lymph nodes, adjacent tissues. Axillary draining lymph nodes of breast cancer patients supplied the node samples. TCRdb re-derived calls from the multiplex PCR reads in MiXCR, one entry per CDR3 protein. The data show under 150,000 distinct CDR3 sequences, 21% seen once. The source material was axillary lymph node tissue. The receptor source for this set is a female donor with breast cancer. Some clones in this sample may be carry-over from other donors' samples.

At least ten counts were recorded for this clonotype. The genes are TRBV4-1 and TRBJ1-2, with D perhaps TRBD1 (5 bases). Germline CDR1 reads MGHRA; CDR2 reads YSYEKL. The CDR3 runs to 17 residues. Trimming took 2 bases from V and 2 from J, leaving 18 bases between them. CDR3 residues: CASSQNPGRTRNYGYTF. Here the CDR3 DNA reads TGCGCCAGCAGCCAAAACCCGGGGAGGACACGGAACTATGGCTACACCTTC.

Concerning this clonotype itself: At one boundary the junction diverges from the germline segment, which might be a read error. V usage is TRBV19 and J usage is TRBJ1-4; no clear D gene. Germline V gene sequence: CDR1 LNHDA, CDR2 SQIVND (reference sequence). This CDR3 comprises 18 residues. This CDR3 is CASSFRLRRDATNEKLSF. In DNA form, the CDR3 reads TGTGCCAGTAGTTTCCGGCTCCGCCGTGATGCAACTAATGAAAAACTGTCTTTT.

This clonotype has ten or more counts. The chain couples TRBV3-1 to TRBJ1-2; 10 nucleotides agree with TRBD1. In germline, CDR1 is LGHDT, CDR2 YNNKEL (reference sequence). V was pared by 5 bases and J by 2 bases, with 2 bases of the junction left unmatched. The CDR3 extends over 14 amino acids. Here the CDR3 DNA reads TGTGCCAGCAGCGGGGGACAGGGGAACTATGGCTACACCTTC. Encoded protein: CASSGGQGNYGYTF.

This clonotype was seen only once. A clone one base away is much larger, so this may be a read error. V usage is TRBV6-2 or TRBV6-3 and J usage is TRBJ1-2, with a tentative D call TRBD1 (5 bases). Per the germline V gene, CDR1 is MNHEY and CDR2 is SVGEGT. The length of the CDR3 is 13 residues. CDR3 DNA: TGTGCCTGCAGTCCCCATGGGACCTATGGCTACACCTTC. As protein: CACSPHGTYGYTF.

This clonotype was found many times. The V call is TRBV20-1, the J call TRBJ2-5, with 11 bases that match TRBD2. This CDR3 comprises 14 residues. Germline V lookup: CDR1 DFQATT, CDR2 SNEGSKA (reference sequence). The V and J ends lost 5 bases and 2 bases, in that order; junction bases with no gene match: 4. CDR3 sequence: CSAQPSGRQETQYF. The CDR3 DNA reads TGCAGTGCTCAACCTAGCGGGAGGCAAGAGACCCAGTACTTC.

Worth noting for this clonotype: Just one base apart from a much larger clone, this may be a read error. The rearrangement joins TRBV9 to TRBJ2-2, with D perhaps TRBD2 (6 bases). Germline-derived CDR1 and CDR2 are SGDLS and YYNGEE. This CDR3 has 16 residues. CDR3 protein: CASSVAGSGPTGELLF. The CDR3 DNA reads as TGTGCCAGCAGCGTAGCTGGTAGCGGACCTACCGGGGAGCTGCTTTTT.